The 5 T cell receptor beta chains in this list originate from one sample, sequenced in a study of blood T cells in healthy people across ages. Primed by a sample-barcoded 5' primer and a J-beta primer mix, a second PCR proceeded for about 7 to 11 cycles. Each CDR3 protein gets one entry after TCRdb re-called the 5' RACE reads with MiXCR. The table lists hundreds of thousands of distinct CDR3 sequences, around 24% of them singletons. These records were also assigned to another study, of T cells of mothers and their children.

The sequencing sample was made of blood. Receptors were obtained from a boy younger than 18 in good health.

This clonotype was recorded a few times. A much larger clone lies a single base off, so this may be a read error. The chain combines TRBV20-1 with TRBJ1-4, with 7 positions matching TRBD1. V lost 5 bases, J lost 7 bases, and 10 bases stayed unmatched. Germline lookup yields CDR1 DFQATT and CDR2 SNEGSKA (reference sequence). CDR3 length: 14 amino acids. The CDR3 nucleotides read TGCAGTGCTTCACAGGGGAGGGGAAGTGAAAAACTGTTTTTT. This sequence encodes CSASQGRGSEKLFF.

A few counts support this clonotype. This chain uses TRBV14 with TRBJ2-1, with D maybe TRBD1 (5 bases). Deletions cut 0 bases from V and 0 bases from J, with 9 bases between. This CDR3 contains 16 residues. Germline V CDR1 and CDR2: SGHDN, FVKESK. The CDR3 sequence is CASSQDAQGSYNEQFF. CDR3 DNA sequence: TGTGCCAGCAGCCAAGATGCCCAGGGCTCCTACAATGAGCAGTTCTTC. Together with reference TRBV14 and TRBJ2-1, the CDR3 gives the full variable domain: EAGVTQFPSHSVIEKGQTVTLRCDPISGHDNLYWYRRVMGKEIKFLLHFVKESKQDESGMPNNRFLAERTGGTYSTLKVQPAELEDSGVYFCASSQDAQGSYNEQFFGPGTRLTVL.

This clonotype has only a few counts. The CDR3 reads CASSASGTGNSNQPQHF. DNA for the CDR3: TGTGCCAGCAGCGCCTCCGGGACAGGGAACAGCAATCAGCCCCAGCATTTT. V and J are TRBV9 and TRBJ1-5, with 9 bases identical to TRBD1. Germline CDR1 reads SGDLS; CDR2 reads YYNGEE. CDR3 length: 17 residues. With 3 bases clipped from V and 1 base from J, the junction kept 8 bases outside the gene matches.

About this clonotype: The junction differs from germline at one of its ends, possibly a read error. The gene calls are TRBV28 and TRBJ2-4; 10 nucleotides align to TRBD2. The CDR3 extends over 20 amino acids. Germline V gives CDR1 MDHEN, CDR2 SYDVKM. As DNA, the CDR3 is TGTGCCTGCAGTTCCGGAGCGGGGGGGCTATATCATTTAGCCAAAAACATTCAGTACTTC. It yields the protein CACSSGAGGLYHLAKNIQYF.

On this clonotype: The junction does not match germline at one end; this may be a read error. This rearrangement joins TRBV12-3 or TRBV12-4 to TRBJ2-4; TRBD2 is a possible D gene (5 bases). The CDR3 loop spans 14 amino acids. The CDR3 region is CASSRPLAKIIQYF. The CDR3 DNA reads TGTGCCAGCAGTCGGCCCCTAGCCAAAATCATTCAGTACTTC.